The source of this T cell receptor beta chain is a study of cytomegalovirus exposure and HLA in healthy donors. CDR3 size: 14 residues. The V end was cut by 0 bases, the J end by 6 bases, with 11 bases between. Germline values: CDR1 SNHLY, CDR2 FYNNEI. 13 Jbeta primers and 60 Vbeta primers were used for the PCR. The method was immunoSEQ multiplex PCR; TCRdb's version includes in-frame clones alone and lacks a portion of them. This sample has 100,000 or so clones; 74% occur once, and the top ten carry about 2.8%. This chain links TRBV2 with TRBJ1-1; D gene unclear. Material: PBMCs. The origin of this receptor is a man aged 45-65 years in good health and CMV-seropositive. The chain's CDR3 is CASSEALGRPEAFF. The CDR3, as DNA: TGTGCCAGCAGTGAAGCGTTGGGGAGGCCTGAAGCTTTCTTT.